The 3 T cell receptor beta chains reported below all come from one sample, sequenced in a study. One entry per CDR3 protein, called by TCRdb with MiXCR from the 5' RACE reads. The sample holds some 37,000 distinct CDR3 sequences; approximately 17% are singletons and the top ten take 2.5% to 3.5%. Sequencing was performed on naive CD4+ T cells sorted from a lymph node. Subset defined: naive CD4+ T cells, CD4+CD45RA+CD25-. The receptor source for this set is a female donor with breast cancer.

There are a few counts of this clonotype. The V call is TRBV7-2, the J call TRBJ2-1, with 8 bases fitting TRBD2. The CDR3 is 13 residues long. Unmatched junction bases numbered 11, after V lost 4 bases and J lost 15 bases. Per germline, CDR1 SGHTA and CDR2 FQGNSA. The CDR3 DNA is TGTGCCAGCAGCTCTGGGGAAGGGACTAGGGGGTTCTTC. It is translated as CASSSGEGTRGFF.

Many counts were recorded for this clonotype. The chain is built from TRBV6-6 and TRBJ2-5; D is tentatively TRBD1 or TRBD2 (5 bases each). Germline assignment: CDR1 MNHNY and CDR2 SVGAGI (reference sequence). The CDR3 is made up of 18 amino acids. The germline V and J ends were trimmed by 4 bases and 5 bases, with 26 bases remaining between them. The CDR3 reads CASSWKEGPTRGSETQYF. The DNA for the CDR3 is TGTGCCAGCAGTTGGAAAGAGGGACCCACAAGAGGATCCGAGACCCAGTACTTC.

The chain uses TRBV7-9 and TRBJ1-2, with D perhaps TRBD1 (6 bases). CDR1 and CDR2 from the germline V gene are SEHNR and FQNEAQ (reference sequence). CDR3 length equals 16 residues. V gave up 1 base and J gave up 4 bases, with 16 bases separating them. The CDR3 protein is CASSLDLQGLGYGYTF. CDR3 nucleotides: TGTGCCAGCAGCTTAGACCTTCAGGGGCTGGGCTATGGCTACACCTTC.